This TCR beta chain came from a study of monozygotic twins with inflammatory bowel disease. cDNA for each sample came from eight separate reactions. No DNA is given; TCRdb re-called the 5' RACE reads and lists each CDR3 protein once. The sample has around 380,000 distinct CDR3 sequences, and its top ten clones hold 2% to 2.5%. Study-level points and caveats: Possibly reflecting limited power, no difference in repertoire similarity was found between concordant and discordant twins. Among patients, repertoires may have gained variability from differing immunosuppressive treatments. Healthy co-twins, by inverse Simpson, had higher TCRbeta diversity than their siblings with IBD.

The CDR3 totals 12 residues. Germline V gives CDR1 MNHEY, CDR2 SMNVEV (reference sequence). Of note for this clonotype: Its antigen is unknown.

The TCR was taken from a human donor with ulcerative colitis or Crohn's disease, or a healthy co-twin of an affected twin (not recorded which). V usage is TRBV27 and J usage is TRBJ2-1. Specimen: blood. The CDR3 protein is CASSTPRNEQFF.